Below, 23 T cell receptor beta chains from the same sample are listed, as sequenced in a study of T cell clones after liver transplantation. Data came from immunoSEQ multiplex PCR; TCRdb stores just in-frame clones and leaves some out. The sample lists fewer than 25,000 clones; 88% were seen once. The input for sequencing was CD8+ T cells from blood, taken before liver transplant. These TCRs come from a human donor who received a liver transplant.

The gene calls are TRBV6-5 and TRBJ2-7; D could derive from TRBD1 or TRBD2 (5 bases each). The CDR3 consists of 15 residues. The V and J ends lost 5 bases and 2 bases respectively, with 16 bases between them. Germline assignment: CDR1 MNHEY and CDR2 SVGAGI. CDR3 protein: CASSPSGQGPYEQYF. The CDR3 DNA reads as TGTGCCAGCAGTCCCTCAGGGCAGGGACCCTACGAGCAGTACTTC.

This clone was counted a single time. The V gene is TRBV5-1, the J gene TRBJ1-1, with D uncertain. The CDR3 has 13 amino acids. Germline CDR1 reads SGHRS; CDR2 reads YFSETQ. V lost 0 bases, J lost 3 bases, and 6 bases lay in between. The CDR3 is CASSLGGDTEAFF. The DNA of the CDR3 is TGCGCCAGCAGCTTGGGGGGAGACACTGAAGCTTTCTTT.

V is TRBV30 and J is TRBJ2-7; the match to TRBD1 covers 9 bases. The CDR3 spans 13 residues. Trimming cost V 7 bases and J 7 bases; bases outside gene matches: 11. Germline V gene data show CDR1 as GTSNPN and CDR2 as SVGIG (reference sequence). The CDR3 loop reads CAYIGTGKKEQYF. The CDR3 DNA follows: TGTGCCTACATAGGGACAGGGAAAAAGGAGCAGTACTTC.

The chain employs TRBV2 and TRBJ2-7; TRBD1 aligns across 7 bases. J gave up 0 bases and V 10 bases, and 6 bases lay outside the gene matches. The germline CDR1 and CDR2 sequences are SNHLY and FYNNEI. This CDR3 has 13 amino acids. For the CDR3, the DNA is TGTGCCATACAACAGGGGAGCTCCTACGAGCAGTACTTC. This translates into CAIQQGSSYEQYF.

The chain is built from TRBV6-5 and TRBJ1-2; TRBD1 agrees at 7 bases. The germline V gene encodes CDR1 MNHEY and CDR2 SVGAGI. The ends lost 10 bases at V and 4 bases at J; junction bases unmatched: 15. The CDR3 is 15 residues long. The CDR3 reads CATSPVGTAVYGYTF. CDR3 nucleotides: TGTGCCACCAGCCCCGTTGGGACAGCAGTCTATGGCTACACCTTC.

The chain uses TRBV27 and TRBJ1-2; a weak D match, TRBD1 (6 bases). V lost 2 bases, J lost 4 bases, and 17 bases lay in between. Germline CDR1 MNHEY, CDR2 SMNVEV (reference sequence). The CDR3 length is 16 residues. The DNA for the CDR3 is TGTGCCAGCAGTTTACTACAGGGATCGTTCCTCTATGGCTACACCTTC. Its protein product is CASSLLQGSFLYGYTF.

The genes are TRBV9 and TRBJ2-7, with a weak D call TRBD2 (5 bases). V was trimmed by 0 bases and J by 6 bases, leaving 13 bases between them. Germline V lookup: CDR1 SGDLS, CDR2 YYNGEE. CDR3 size: 14 residues. The CDR3 region has the DNA TGTGCCAGCAGCGTAGAGGGTGGGAGAGGCGAGCAGTACTTC. It translates to CASSVEGGRGEQYF.

The chain uses TRBV23-1 and TRBJ1-5; weak D call: TRBD1 (6 bases). TRBV23-1 is an ORF; its function is uncertain. The CDR3 spans 16 residues. V dropped 2 bases and J dropped 5 bases, with 16 bases sitting between them. CDR3 sequence (DNA): TGCGCCAGCAGTCAAGGGGGCACCTTACCTTATCAGCCCCAGCATTTT. This encodes CASSQGGTLPYQPQHF.

This clone showed up just a few times. The chain has TRBV5-6 and TRBJ1-1; TRBD1 might be the D (6 bases). There are 14 residues in the CDR3. Trimming took off 5 bases at V and 5 bases at J, with 16 bases between the two ends. Germline loops: CDR1 SGHDT, CDR2 YYEEEE. The DNA for the CDR3 is TGTGCCAGCAGACACTGGGGGGGCACGACTGAAGCTTTCTTT. Its protein product is CASRHWGGTTEAFF.

This clone was detected once. The genes are TRBV27 and TRBJ2-3, with TRBD1 as a possible D gene (6 bases). V was pared by 3 bases and J by 6 bases, with 13 bases between. Per germline, CDR1 MNHEY and CDR2 SMNVEV (reference sequence). The CDR3 runs 14 residues. The CDR3 loop reads CASSFGLRGDTQYF. In DNA, the CDR3 is TGTGCCAGCAGTTTCGGATTAAGGGGGGATACGCAGTATTTT.

This clone appeared a single time. The V and J genes are TRBV21-1 and TRBJ1-5. TRBV21-1 is a pseudogene. The CDR3 has 17 amino acids. This CDR3 is CASSPYLATLHHQPQHF. In DNA form, the CDR3 reads TGTGCCAGCAGCCCGTATCTAGCTACATTGCATCATCAGCCCCAGCATTTT.

The V gene is TRBV27, the J gene TRBJ2-7, with D hard to call. The V gene lost 0 bases and the J gene lost 5 bases, with 17 bases spanning the gap. Germline V gives CDR1 MNHEY, CDR2 SMNVEV (reference sequence). There are 16 residues in the CDR3. CDR3 sequence (DNA): TGTGCCAGCAGTTTATCTTGGGCAGCCTGGACCGACGAGCAGTACTTC. Translating gives CASSLSWAAWTDEQYF.

The gene calls are TRBV19 and TRBJ1-5; 7 bases line up with TRBD1. The CDR3 extends over 13 amino acids. Trimming cost V 5 bases and J 5 bases; bases outside gene matches: 3. Germline V lookup: CDR1 LNHDA, CDR2 SQIVND (reference sequence). For the CDR3, the DNA is TGTGCCAGTAGTCCTCAGGGGGATCAGCCCCAGCATTTT. Protein: CASSPQGDQPQHF. The full variable domain, rest sourced from reference TRBV19 and TRBJ1-5, is DGGITQSPKYLFRKEGQNVTLSCEQNLNHDAMYWYRQDPGQGLRLIYYSQIVNDFQKGDIAEGYSVSREKKESFPLTVTSAQKNPTAFYLCASSPQGDQPQHFGDGTRLSIL.

This chain uses TRBV19 with TRBJ1-5; D is perhaps TRBD1 (5 bases). CDR1 and CDR2 (germline): LNHDA, SQIVND (reference sequence). The V end was cut by 3 bases, the J end by 5 bases, with 23 bases between. This CDR3 has 18 amino acids. CDR3 DNA: TGTGCCAGTAGTATTAGGGCAGTACTCCGCGGGGGAGATCAGCCCCAGCATTTT. Translation: CASSIRAVLRGGDQPQHF.

The chain has TRBV5-1 and TRBJ1-1; 7 nucleotides match TRBD1. The CDR3 runs 15 residues. The trim removed 4 bases at V and 3 bases at J, leaving 9 bases unmatched. The germline CDR1 and CDR2 sequences are SGHRS and YFSETQ. The CDR3 coding sequence is TGCGCCAGCAGCCCCTCCGGGCAGGGGGACACTGAAGCTTTCTTT. Translation: CASSPSGQGDTEAFF.

The chain combines TRBV5-8 with TRBJ2-7; 8 bases are a match to TRBD1. Germline V gene lookup returns CDR1 SGHTS and CDR2 YDEGEE. The CDR3 is made up of 17 amino acids. V was clipped by 4 bases and J by 0 bases; unmatched bases: 12. The CDR3 is CASSMDRAHPSSYEQYF. CDR3 sequence (DNA): TGTGCCAGCAGCATGGACAGGGCGCACCCCAGCTCCTACGAGCAGTACTTC.

In nucleotides, the CDR3 is TGTGCCAGCAGTTTGAGTTCAGGGACTCCACTCTACGAGCAGTACTTC. Its protein product is CASSLSSGTPLYEQYF. The chain couples TRBV27 to TRBJ2-7; a possible D gene is TRBD2 (6 bases). The germline CDR1 and CDR2 sequences are MNHEY and SMNVEV (reference sequence). The CDR3 sequence is 16 residues long. With 3 bases removed from V and 3 bases from J, the gap between germline ends came to 18 bases.

The chain couples TRBV6-5 to TRBJ2-2, with TRBD1 identical over 7 bases. Trimming cost V 6 bases and J 7 bases; bases outside gene matches: 8. The CDR3 covers 14 residues. The V gene's germline CDR1 is MNHEY and CDR2 SVGAGI. The CDR3 spells CASSFTGVHGELFF. As DNA, the CDR3 is TGTGCCAGCAGCTTCACAGGGGTGCACGGGGAGCTGTTTTTT.

The gene calls are TRBV2 and TRBJ2-7; D not certain. CDR3 size: 15 residues. CDR1 SNHLY and CDR2 FYNNEI come from the germline V gene. Between the trimmed V and J ends, which lost 1 base and 4 bases, there was a span of 14 bases. CDR3 nucleotides: TGTGCCAGCAGTGAAGAGCTGGCAGGACGTTACGAGCAGTACTTC. The encoded protein is CASSEELAGRYEQYF.

The CDR3 nucleotides are TGCGCCAGCAGCCCGGGACAGTCATACGAGCAGTACTTC. This sequence encodes CASSPGQSYEQYF. V and J are TRBV5-1 and TRBJ2-7; 7 bases fit TRBD1. CDR3 length equals 13 residues. The germline V gene has CDR1 SGHRS and CDR2 YFSETQ. The V gene end was trimmed by 4 bases and the J gene end by 4 bases; junction bases not matched to a gene: 5.

This chain joins TRBV11-2 and TRBJ2-3; 9 nucleotides align to TRBD1. Germline-derived CDR1 and CDR2 are SGHAT and FQNNGV. The CDR3 contains 16 residues. Trimming cost V 4 bases and J 4 bases; bases outside gene matches: 9. Here the CDR3 reads CASSWPGQGNADTQYF. The DNA for the CDR3 is TGTGCCAGCAGCTGGCCGGGACAGGGTAACGCAGATACGCAGTATTTT.

As DNA, the CDR3 is TGTGCCAGTAGTATACAGAATCCTGAAACCCAGTACTTC. This gives the protein CASSIQNPETQYF. This chain uses TRBV19 with TRBJ2-5; D unresolved. Germline CDR1 reads LNHDA; CDR2 reads SQIVND (reference sequence). Trimming cost V 2 bases and J 8 bases, with 12 bases left between them. The CDR3 consists of 13 residues.

In its sample, this clone was seen a few times. The chain is built from TRBV7-9 and TRBJ1-3; D ambiguous. CDR3 size: 15 residues. The ends were cut back, 5 bases at V and 3 bases at J, with 14 bases in the middle. Germline CDR1 and CDR2: SEHNR and FQNEAQ (reference sequence). For the CDR3, the DNA is TGTGCCAGCAGCCCCAGCACTGGGGTTGGAAACACCATATATTTT. Translating gives CASSPSTGVGNTIYF.